This T cell receptor beta chain originates from a study of blood T cells in healthy people across ages. With regard to this clonotype: The antigen is undetermined.

Looked up from germline, CDR1 is DFQATT and CDR2 is SNEGSKA (reference sequence). The CDR3 is made up of 13 amino acids. V lost 4 bases to trimming and J lost 3 bases; unmatched junction nucleotides: 4. Study-wide results and caveats: Fewer expanded clones and more diversity marked long-lived versus aged donors.

Primed by a sample-barcoded 5' primer and a J-beta primer mix, a second PCR proceeded for 7 to 11 cycles. Sequencing of every sample gave 3 million or more CDR3-containing paired-end reads. TCRdb processed the 5' RACE reads anew with MiXCR; each CDR3 protein has one entry. This sample has 800,000 to 1,300,000 distinct CDR3 sequences, with under 30% found just once. Peripheral blood, roughly 9.3 milliliters per donor, was collected. Another study also made use of these data, one on T cells of mothers and their children. As that study records: When the second PCR was run, its M1S primer added sample barcodes and 2-4 random nucleotides.

Source material: blood. The gene calls are TRBV20-1 and TRBJ2-7; TRBD1 aligns across 9 bases. This clonotype was sampled from a girl aged 2-10 years in good health. The CDR3 sequence is CSATPGQGYEQYF. The CDR3 nucleotides read TGCAGTGCTACACCGGGACAGGGCTACGAGCAGTACTTC.